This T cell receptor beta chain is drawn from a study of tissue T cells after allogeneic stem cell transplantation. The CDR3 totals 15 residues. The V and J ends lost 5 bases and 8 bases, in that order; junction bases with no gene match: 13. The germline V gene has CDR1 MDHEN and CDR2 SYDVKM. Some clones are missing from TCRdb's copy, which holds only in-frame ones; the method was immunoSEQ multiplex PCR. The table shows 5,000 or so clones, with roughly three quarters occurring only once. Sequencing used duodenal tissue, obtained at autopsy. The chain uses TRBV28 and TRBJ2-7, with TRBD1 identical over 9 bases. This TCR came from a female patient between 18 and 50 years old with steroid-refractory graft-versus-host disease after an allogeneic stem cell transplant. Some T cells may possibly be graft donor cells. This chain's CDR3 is CASSPQTGGLPKQYF. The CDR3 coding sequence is TGTGCCAGCAGTCCTCAGACAGGGGGTCTCCCTAAGCAGTACTTC.